This TCR beta chain was recorded in a study of Graves' ophthalmopathy and Graves' hyperthyroidism. The J segment lost 4 bases and the V segment lost 7 bases, leaving 6 bases of the junction unmatched. Germline CDR1 and CDR2: LNHDA and SQIVND (reference sequence). The CDR3 has 13 residues. Patients with other autoimmune diseases, uncontrolled infections, pregnancy or lactation were excluded. Transcripts of RNA were the source for amplifying TCR beta CDR3 regions. RT-PCR with HTBI primers came first, then second-round multiplex PCR. TCRdb re-called the multiplex PCR reads with MiXCR, one entry per CDR3 protein. The sample shows 1 million to 1.3 million distinct CDR3 sequences, about 35% of them seen only once. In this sample, this clonotype turned up many times. The antigen is unknown. Study results and limitations: Most clonotypes expanded in thyroid above 0.001 frequency were present in blood too.

The sequence came from an adult man with Graves' hyperthyroidism. The chain recombines TRBV19 with TRBJ2-5; TRBD2 agrees at 7 bases. The sequenced material came from peripheral blood or thyroid tissue (not recorded which). For the CDR3, the DNA is TGTGCCAGTACCACGGGACTAACAGAGACCCAGTACTTC. As protein: CASTTGLTETQYF.